This TCR beta chain was found in a study of control samples from healthy donors and cancer patients. Using immunoSEQ multiplex PCR, the repertoire was profiled, and TCRdb retains in-frame clones only, with some absent. The sample has around 110,000 clones; roughly nine tenths are singletons. Germline lookup yields CDR1 KGHSH and CDR2 LQKENI. The V end was cut by 5 bases, the J end by 4 bases, with 16 bases between. The CDR3 has 15 amino acids. Material: PBMCs. The V gene is TRBV18, the J gene TRBJ2-3, with TRBD1 as a possible D gene (7 bases). The receptor's source is a woman aged 50 to 60 with colorectal cancer. The CDR3 spells CASSAGQLEADTQYF. As DNA, the CDR3 is TGTGCCAGCTCAGCGGGACAGCTTGAGGCAGATACGCAGTATTTT. Using reference TRBV18 and TRBJ2-3 for the parts outside the CDR3, the full variable domain is NAGVMQNPRHLVRRRGQEARLRCSPMKGHSHVYWYRQLPEEGLKFMVYLQKENIIDESGMPKERFSAEFPKEGPSILRIQQVVRGDSAAYFCASSAGQLEADTQYFGPGTRLTVL.